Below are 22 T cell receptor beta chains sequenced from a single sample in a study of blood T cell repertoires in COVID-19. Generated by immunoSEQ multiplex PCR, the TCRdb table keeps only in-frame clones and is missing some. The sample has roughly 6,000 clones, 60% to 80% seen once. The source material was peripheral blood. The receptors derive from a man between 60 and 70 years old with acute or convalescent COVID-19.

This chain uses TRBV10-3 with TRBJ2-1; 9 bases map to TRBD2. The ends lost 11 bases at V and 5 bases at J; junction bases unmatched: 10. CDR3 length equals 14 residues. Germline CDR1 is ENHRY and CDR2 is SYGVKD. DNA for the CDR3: TGTGCCGCGGGGGGGACTCAACAAAACAATGAGCAGTTCTTC. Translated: CAAGGTQQNNEQFF.

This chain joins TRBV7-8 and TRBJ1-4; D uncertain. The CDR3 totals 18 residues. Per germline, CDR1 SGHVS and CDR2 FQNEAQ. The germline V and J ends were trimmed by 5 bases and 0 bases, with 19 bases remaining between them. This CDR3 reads CASSLRSFPGSTNEKLFF. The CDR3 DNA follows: TGTGCCAGCAGCCTTAGGTCATTTCCCGGGTCAACTAATGAAAAACTGTTTTTT.

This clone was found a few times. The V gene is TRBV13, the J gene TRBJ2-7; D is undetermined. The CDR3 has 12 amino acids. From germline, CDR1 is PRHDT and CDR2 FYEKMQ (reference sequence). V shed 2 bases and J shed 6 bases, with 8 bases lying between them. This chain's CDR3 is CASSLFPSEQYF. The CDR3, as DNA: TGTGCCAGCAGCTTATTCCCTTCCGAGCAGTACTTC.

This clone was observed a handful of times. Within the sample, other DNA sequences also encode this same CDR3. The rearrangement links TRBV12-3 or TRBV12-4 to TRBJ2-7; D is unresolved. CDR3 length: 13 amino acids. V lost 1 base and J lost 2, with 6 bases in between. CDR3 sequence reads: CASSLGAPYEQYF. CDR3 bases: TGTGCCAGCAGTTTAGGAGCCCCCTACGAGCAGTACTTC.

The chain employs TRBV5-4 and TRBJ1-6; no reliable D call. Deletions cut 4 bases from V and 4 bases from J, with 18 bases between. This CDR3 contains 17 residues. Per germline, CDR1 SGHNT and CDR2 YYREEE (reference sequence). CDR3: CASSGGGRSRYNSPLHF. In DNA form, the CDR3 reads TGTGCCAGCAGCGGAGGAGGTCGCAGTCGTTATAATTCACCCCTCCACTTT.

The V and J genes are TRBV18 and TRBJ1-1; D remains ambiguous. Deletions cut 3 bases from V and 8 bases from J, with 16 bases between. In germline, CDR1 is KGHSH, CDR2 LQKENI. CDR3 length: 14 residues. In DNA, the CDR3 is TGTGCCAGCTCACCCGCGTCTGTGAATTCGGAAGCTTTCTTT. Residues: CASSPASVNSEAFF. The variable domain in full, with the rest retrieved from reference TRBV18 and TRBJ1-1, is NAGVMQNPRHLVRRRGQEARLRCSPMKGHSHVYWYRQLPEEGLKFMVYLQKENIIDESGMPKERFSAEFPKEGPSILRIQQVVRGDSAAYFCASSPASVNSEAFFGQGTRLTVV.

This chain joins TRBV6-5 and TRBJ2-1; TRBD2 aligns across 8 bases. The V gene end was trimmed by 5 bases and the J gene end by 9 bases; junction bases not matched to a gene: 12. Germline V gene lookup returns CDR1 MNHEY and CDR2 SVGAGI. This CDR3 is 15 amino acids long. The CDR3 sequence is CASSTRLAGNSEQFF. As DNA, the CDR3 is TGTGCCAGCAGTACCAGGTTAGCGGGGAATTCTGAGCAGTTCTTC.

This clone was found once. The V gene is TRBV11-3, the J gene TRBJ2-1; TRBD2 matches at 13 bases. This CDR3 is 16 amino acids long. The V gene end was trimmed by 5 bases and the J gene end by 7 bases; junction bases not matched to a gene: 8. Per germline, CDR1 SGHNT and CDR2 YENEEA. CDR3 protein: CASSASGLAGLNEQFF. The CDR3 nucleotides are TGTGCCAGCAGCGCGTCGGGACTAGCGGGGCTAAATGAGCAGTTCTTC.

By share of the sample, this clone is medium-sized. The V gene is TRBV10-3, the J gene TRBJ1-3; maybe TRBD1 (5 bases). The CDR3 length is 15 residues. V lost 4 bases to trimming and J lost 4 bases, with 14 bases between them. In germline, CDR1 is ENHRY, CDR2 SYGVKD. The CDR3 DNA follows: TGTGCCATCAGTGGAGTGGAGGGGTCAGGAAACACCATATATTTT. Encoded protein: CAISGVEGSGNTIYF.

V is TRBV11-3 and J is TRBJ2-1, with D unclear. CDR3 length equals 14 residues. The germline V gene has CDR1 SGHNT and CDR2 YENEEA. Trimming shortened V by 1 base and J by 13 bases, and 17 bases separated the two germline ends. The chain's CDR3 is CASSLVSFTAEQFF. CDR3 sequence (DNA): TGTGCCAGCAGCTTAGTGTCATTTACTGCGGAACAGTTCTTC.

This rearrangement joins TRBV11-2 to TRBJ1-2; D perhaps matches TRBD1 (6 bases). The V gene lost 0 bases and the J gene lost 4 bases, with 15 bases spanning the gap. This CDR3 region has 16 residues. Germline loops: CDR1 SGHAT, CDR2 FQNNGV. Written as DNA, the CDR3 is TGTGCCAGCAGCTTAGATCAGGCAGGGGCGGGCTATGGCTACACCTTC. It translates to CASSLDQAGAGYGYTF.

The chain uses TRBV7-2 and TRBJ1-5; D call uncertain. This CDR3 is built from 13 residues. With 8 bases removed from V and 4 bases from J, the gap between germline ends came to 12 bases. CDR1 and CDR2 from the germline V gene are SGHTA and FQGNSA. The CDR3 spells CASAQEVNQPQHF. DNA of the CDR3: TGTGCCAGCGCACAAGAGGTGAATCAGCCCCAGCATTTT.

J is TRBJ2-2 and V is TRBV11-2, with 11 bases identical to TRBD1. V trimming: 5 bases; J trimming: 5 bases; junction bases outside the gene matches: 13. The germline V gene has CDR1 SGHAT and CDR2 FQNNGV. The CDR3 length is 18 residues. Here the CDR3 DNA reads TGTGCCAGCAGCAAACGGCCCCGGACAGGGGGCGCGACCGGGGAGCTGTTTTTT. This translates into CASSKRPRTGGATGELFF.

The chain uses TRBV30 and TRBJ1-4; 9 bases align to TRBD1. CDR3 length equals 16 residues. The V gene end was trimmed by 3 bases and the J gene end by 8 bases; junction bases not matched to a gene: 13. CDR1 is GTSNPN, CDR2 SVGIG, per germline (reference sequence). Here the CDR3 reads CAWRPPAGTGNEKLFF. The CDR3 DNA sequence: TGTGCCTGGAGGCCCCCGGCCGGGACAGGGAACGAAAAACTGTTTTTT.

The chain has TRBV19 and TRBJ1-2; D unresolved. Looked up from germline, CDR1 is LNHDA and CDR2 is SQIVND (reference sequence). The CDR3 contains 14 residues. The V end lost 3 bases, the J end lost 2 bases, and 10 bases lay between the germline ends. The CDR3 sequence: CASSIRPGNYGYTF. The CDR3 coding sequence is TGTGCCAGTAGTATCCGGCCAGGAAACTATGGCTACACCTTC.

CDR3 nucleotides: TGTGCCAGCAGTGTGGGGGGGGCGAGGACTAATGAAAAACTGTTTTTT. Its translation: CASSVGGARTNEKLFF. The chain uses TRBV2 and TRBJ1-4, with TRBD1 as a possible D gene (6 bases). This CDR3 spans 16 amino acids. V was pared by 4 bases and J by 2 bases, with 14 bases between. Germline V lookup: CDR1 SNHLY, CDR2 FYNNEI. The variable domain in full, with the rest retrieved from reference TRBV2 and TRBJ1-4, is EPEVTQTPSHQVTQMGQEVILRCVPISNHLYFYWYRQILGQKVEFLVSFYNNEISEKSEIFDDQFSVERPDGSNFTLKIRSTKLEDSAMYFCASSVGGARTNEKLFFGSGTQLSVL.

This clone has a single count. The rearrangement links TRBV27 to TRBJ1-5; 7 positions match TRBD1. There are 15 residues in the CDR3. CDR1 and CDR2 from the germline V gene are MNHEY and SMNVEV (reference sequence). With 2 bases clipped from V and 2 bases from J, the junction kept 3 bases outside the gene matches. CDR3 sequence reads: CASSLATGGNQPQHF. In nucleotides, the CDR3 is TGTGCCAGCAGTTTAGCTACAGGGGGCAATCAGCCCCAGCATTTT.

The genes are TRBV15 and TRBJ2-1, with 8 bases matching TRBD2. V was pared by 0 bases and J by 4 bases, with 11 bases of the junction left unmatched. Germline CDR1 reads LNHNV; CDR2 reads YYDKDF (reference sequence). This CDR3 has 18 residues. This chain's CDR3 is CATSRDTGPAGAYNEQFF. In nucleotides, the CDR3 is TGTGCCACCAGCAGAGATACGGGCCCAGCGGGAGCATACAATGAGCAGTTCTTC. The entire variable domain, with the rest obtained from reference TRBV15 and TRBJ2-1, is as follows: DAMVIQNPRYQVTQFGKPVTLSCSQTLNHNVMYWYQQKSSQAPKLLFHYYDKDFNNEADTPDNFQSRRPNTSFCFLDIRSPGLGDTAMYLCATSRDTGPAGAYNEQFFGPGTRLTVL.

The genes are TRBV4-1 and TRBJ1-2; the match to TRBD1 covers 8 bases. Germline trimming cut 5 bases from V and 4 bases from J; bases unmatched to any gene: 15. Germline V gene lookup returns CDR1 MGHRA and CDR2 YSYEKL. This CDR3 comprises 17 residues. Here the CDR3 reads CASSSRDRPNRSYGYTF. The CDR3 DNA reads TGCGCCAGCAGCTCCCGGGACAGGCCCAACAGGAGCTATGGCTACACCTTC.

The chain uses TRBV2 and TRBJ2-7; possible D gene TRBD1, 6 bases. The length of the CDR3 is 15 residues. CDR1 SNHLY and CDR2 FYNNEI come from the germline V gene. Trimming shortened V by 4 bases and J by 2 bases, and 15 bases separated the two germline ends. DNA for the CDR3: TGTGCCAGCAGTGTTAATGACAGGCCGACCTACGAGCAGTACTTC. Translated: CASSVNDRPTYEQYF.

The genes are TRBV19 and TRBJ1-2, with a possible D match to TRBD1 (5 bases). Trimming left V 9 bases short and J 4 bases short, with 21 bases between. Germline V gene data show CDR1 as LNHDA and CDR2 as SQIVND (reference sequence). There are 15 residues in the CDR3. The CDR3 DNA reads TGTGCCAGCGGCCCCCGACAGACACCTATCTATGGCTACACCTTC. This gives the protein CASGPRQTPIYGYTF. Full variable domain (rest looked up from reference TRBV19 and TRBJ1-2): DGGITQSPKYLFRKEGQNVTLSCEQNLNHDAMYWYRQDPGQGLRLIYYSQIVNDFQKGDIAEGYSVSREKKESFPLTVTSAQKNPTAFYLCASGPRQTPIYGYTFGSGTRLTVV.

CDR3 DNA sequence: TGTGCCAGCAGTGAGGCCGGGGGGGGTTCACCCCTCCACTTT. Its protein product is CASSEAGGGSPLHF. The J gene is TRBJ1-6, the V gene TRBV6-4; possible D gene TRBD1, 5 bases. V lost 3 bases to trimming and J lost 9 bases, with 12 bases between them. The CDR3 has 14 residues. Germline CDR1 and CDR2: MRHNA and SNTAGT.